Shown below are 15 T cell receptor beta chains from a single sample sequenced in a study of PD-L1 blockade in urothelial cancer. Time point meaning: pretreatment peripheral blood. The method was immunoSEQ multiplex PCR; TCRdb's version includes in-frame clones alone and lacks a portion of them. The table includes some 45,000 clones, over 75% detected once. The source was PBMCs, collected around atezolizumab (anti-PD-L1) treatment. These receptors came from a donor aged 40 or over with urothelial cancer.

CDR3: CASSFLGQTSYEQYF. The CDR3 nucleotides are TGTGCCAGCAGTTTCCTGGGACAGACCTCCTACGAGCAGTACTTC. This chain uses TRBV27 with TRBJ2-7; TRBD1 agrees at 7 bases. The CDR3 extends over 15 amino acids. V was pared by 3 bases and J by 0 bases, with 5 bases of the junction left unmatched. Germline V gene data show CDR1 as MNHEY and CDR2 as SMNVEV (reference sequence).

This chain joins TRBV7-8 and TRBJ2-2, with a tentative D call TRBD2 (5 bases). Germline values: CDR1 SGHVS, CDR2 FQNEAQ. The CDR3 loop spans 13 amino acids. V was pared by 3 bases and J by 15 bases, with 17 bases between. The CDR3 spells CASSLGGSAGVFF. The CDR3 nucleotides are TGTGCCAGCAGCTTGGGCGGGTCCGCCGGGGTGTTTTTT.

The count of this clone is one. The chain has TRBV13 and TRBJ1-1; TRBD1 agrees at 8 bases. Per the germline V gene, CDR1 is PRHDT and CDR2 is FYEKMQ (reference sequence). V lost 5 bases to trimming and J lost 6 bases; unmatched junction nucleotides: 14. The CDR3 extends over 16 amino acids. CDR3: CASSTRQGPGLSEAFF. In nucleotides, the CDR3 is TGTGCCAGCAGCACCCGACAGGGGCCGGGGTTGTCTGAAGCTTTCTTT.

Regarding this clone: Other DNA sequences from this sample encode an identical CDR3 as well. The chain joins TRBV2 to TRBJ1-5, with D maybe TRBD1 (6 bases). Trimming cost V 6 bases and J 0 bases, with 9 bases left between them. Germline loops: CDR1 SNHLY, CDR2 FYNNEI. This CDR3 is 14 amino acids long. The CDR3 sequence: CASRQGNSNQPQHF. CDR3 DNA sequence: TGTGCCAGCAGGCAGGGGAATAGCAATCAGCCCCAGCATTTT.

V usage is TRBV10-1 and J usage is TRBJ2-7; TRBD1 matches at 10 bases. V shed 7 bases, J shed 0 bases, and the junction held 18 bases outside the gene matches. The CDR3 is 19 amino acids. Germline loops: CDR1 WNHNN, CDR2 SYGVQD (reference sequence). CDR3 amino acids: CASKCGGQTRDRGSYEQYF. The DNA for the CDR3 is TGCGCCAGCAAGTGTGGCGGCCAAACCCGGGACAGGGGCTCCTACGAGCAGTACTTC.

The chain links TRBV5-4 to TRBJ2-3; a possible D gene is TRBD2 (5 bases). The CDR3 covers 15 residues. Per germline, CDR1 SGHNT and CDR2 YYREEE (reference sequence). Trimming left V 0 bases short and J 0 bases short, with 8 bases between. CDR3 DNA sequence: TGTGCCAGCAGCTTGGGTGGCGGGAGCACAGATACGCAGTATTTT. Its protein is CASSLGGGSTDTQYF. Using reference TRBV5-4 and TRBJ2-3 for the parts outside the CDR3, the full variable domain is ETGVTQSPTHLIKTRGQQVTLRCSSQSGHNTVSWYQQALGQGPQFIFQYYREEENGRGNFPPRFSGLQFPNYSSELNVNALELDDSALYLCASSLGGGSTDTQYFGPGTRLTVL.

This clone was observed a single time. The chain combines TRBV14 with TRBJ2-1, with D tentatively TRBD2 (6 bases). The V and J ends lost 3 bases and 9 bases respectively, with 18 bases between them. The CDR3 has 15 residues. Per the germline V gene, CDR1 is SGHDN and CDR2 is FVKESK. The CDR3 loop reads CASSQNYGTVGEQFF. Here the CDR3 DNA reads TGTGCCAGCAGCCAGAACTACGGGACTGTGGGTGAGCAGTTCTTC.

The rearrangement joins TRBV2 to TRBJ2-1, with 7 bases matching TRBD2. V lost 2 bases, J lost 0 bases, and 4 bases stayed unmatched. Germline CDR1 SNHLY, CDR2 FYNNEI. This CDR3 spans 16 amino acids. The DNA of the CDR3 is TGTGCCAGCAGTGAAACACTAGCGAACTCCTACAATGAGCAGTTCTTC. Translated: CASSETLANSYNEQFF.

The J gene is TRBJ1-1, the V gene TRBV5-8, with D unresolved. This CDR3 comprises 13 residues. V lost 2 bases, J lost 1 base, and 6 bases lay in between. Germline-derived CDR1 and CDR2 are SGHTS and YDEGEE. The CDR3 coding sequence is TGTGCCAGCAGCTTTCGGGGGAACACTGAAGCTTTCTTT. Protein sequence: CASSFRGNTEAFF. Together with reference TRBV5-8 and TRBJ1-1, the CDR3 gives the full variable domain: EAGVTQSPTHLIKTRGQQATLRCSPISGHTSVYWYQQALGLGLQFLLWYDEGEERNRGNFPPRFSGRQFPNYSSELNVNALELEDSALYLCASSFRGNTEAFFGQGTRLTVV.

This chain joins TRBV5-1 and TRBJ1-1; maybe TRBD1 (6 bases). Per germline, CDR1 SGHRS and CDR2 YFSETQ. The CDR3 spans 14 residues. V gave up 0 bases and J gave up 6 bases, with 12 bases separating them. The CDR3 is CASSLVGGGAEAFF. CDR3 in DNA: TGCGCCAGCAGCTTGGTGGGTGGGGGCGCTGAAGCTTTCTTT. The full variable domain, in which reference TRBV5-1 and TRBJ1-1 provide the parts outside the CDR3, is KAGVTQTPRYLIKTRGQQVTLSCSPISGHRSVSWYQQTPGQGLQFLFEYFSETQRNKGNFPGRFSGRQFSNSRSEMNVSTLELGDSALYLCASSLVGGGAEAFFGQGTRLTVV.

This clone turned up a few times. CDR3 loop: CASSEFSGGYNEQFF. The CDR3 nucleotides are TGTGCCAGCAGCGAGTTTAGCGGAGGGTACAATGAGCAGTTCTTC. This chain connects TRBV9 to TRBJ2-1; D is possibly TRBD2 (6 bases). V gave up 3 bases and J gave up 4 bases, with 14 bases separating them. The length of the CDR3 is 15 residues. The germline gives CDR1 SGDLS, CDR2 YYNGEE. Filled out from reference TRBV9 and TRBJ2-1, the complete variable domain reads DSGVTQTPKHLITATGQRVTLRCSPRSGDLSVYWYQQSLDQGLQFLIQYYNGEERAKGNILERFSAQQFPDLHSELNLSSLELGDSALYFCASSEFSGGYNEQFFGPGTRLTVL.

This clone was seen only once. The chain couples TRBV29-1 to TRBJ1-4; D is unresolved. The V end lost 4 bases, the J end lost 5 bases, and 17 bases lay between the germline ends. This CDR3 spans 15 amino acids. CDR1 and CDR2 (germline): SQVTM, ANQGSEA. The CDR3 is CSVGGQLGANEKLFF. The CDR3 region has the DNA TGCAGCGTTGGTGGGCAGTTGGGAGCGAATGAAAAACTGTTTTTT. The full variable domain, rest sourced from reference TRBV29-1 and TRBJ1-4, is SAVISQKPSRDICQRGTSLTIQCQVDSQVTMMFWYRQQPGQSLTLIATANQGSEATYESGFVIDKFPISRPNLTFSTLTVSNMSPEDSSIYLCSVGGQLGANEKLFFGSGTQLSVL.

The chain is built from TRBV7-2 and TRBJ2-7, with TRBD1 identical over 7 bases. Germline V lookup: CDR1 SGHTA, CDR2 FQGNSA. J gave up 0 bases and V 1 base, and 12 bases lay outside the gene matches. CDR3 size: 18 residues. The CDR3 nucleotides read TGTGCCAGCAGCTTAGGGGCTAGGGGGCCTCCCAGCTCCTACGAGCAGTACTTC. Protein product: CASSLGARGPPSSYEQYF.

The CDR3 reads CAIRGGGRGPYEQYF. CDR3 in DNA: TGTGCCATCCGGGGGGGCGGGAGGGGACCCTACGAGCAGTACTTC. The chain carries TRBV27 and TRBJ2-7; the match to TRBD2 covers 9 bases. The V gene end was trimmed by 10 bases and the J gene end by 2 bases; junction bases not matched to a gene: 12. The CDR3 has 15 amino acids. Germline values: CDR1 MNHEY, CDR2 SMNVEV (reference sequence).

The genes are TRBV7-2 and TRBJ2-1; TRBD2 matches at 8 bases. After removal of 2 bases from V and 3 bases from J, the junction contained 12 bases not matched to a gene. There are 18 residues in the CDR3. The V gene's germline CDR1 is SGHTA and CDR2 FQGNSA. Written as DNA, the CDR3 is TGTGCCAGCAGCTTATGGTGGCGGGAGGCGGAAAGCTACAATGAGCAGTTCTTC. Encoded protein: CASSLWWREAESYNEQFF.